A single sample is the source of the 30 T cell receptor beta chains below, sequenced in a study of T cell repertoires in cytomegalovirus infection. These receptors' targets are unknown. MiXCR, applied by TCRdb to the reads, yields one record per CDR3 protein. Of roughly 180,000 distinct CDR3 sequences in the sample, about 22% were seen once. Sequences were derived from CD8+ T cells from cultured PBMCs, sampled from culture after CMV antigen stimulation. The receptors stem from a human donor in good health (CMV status not recorded). Some clones in this sample may be carry-over from other donors' samples.

There are a few counts of this clonotype. The V call is TRBV7-9, the J call TRBJ1-2; 10 bases map to TRBD1. J was trimmed by 2 bases and V by 5 bases; bases with no gene match: 5. This CDR3 contains 15 residues. The germline V gene has CDR1 SEHNR and CDR2 FQNEAQ (reference sequence). CDR3 loop: CASSLPGQGNYGYTF. CDR3 nucleotides: TGTGCCAGCAGCCTGCCGGGACAGGGGAACTATGGCTACACCTTC.

The rearrangement links TRBV7-2 to TRBJ1-5; 8 nucleotides match TRBD1. The germline V gene encodes CDR1 SGHTA and CDR2 FQGNSA. This CDR3 region has 16 residues. After removal of 1 base from V and 7 bases from J, the junction contained 9 bases not matched to a gene. DNA of the CDR3: TGTGCCAGCAGCTTAGTGGAGACAGGGGCCAGGCAGCCCCAGCATTTT. Its translation is CASSLVETGARQPQHF. Supplemented by reference TRBV7-2 and TRBJ1-5, the full variable domain reads GAGVSQSPSNKVTEKGKDVELRCDPISGHTALYWYRQSLGQGLEFLIYFQGNSAPDKSGLPSDRFSAERTGGSVSTLTIQRTQQEDSAVYLCASSLVETGARQPQHFGDGTRLSIL.

This clonotype was detected a few times. This sequence joins TRBV4-1 and TRBJ1-6; maybe TRBD1 (5 bases). Germline-derived CDR1 and CDR2 are MGHRA and YSYEKL. V was cut by 4 bases and J by 8 bases, with 15 bases left in between. The CDR3 length is 15 residues. CDR3 sequence reads: CASSPIATADSPLHF. In DNA, the CDR3 is TGCGCCAGCAGCCCAATCGCGACAGCAGATTCACCCCTCCACTTT.

The chain carries TRBV7-9 and TRBJ2-2; D unresolved. The germline V gene encodes CDR1 SEHNR and CDR2 FQNEAQ (reference sequence). CDR3 length: 14 amino acids. The V end lost 0 bases, the J end lost 4 bases, and 6 bases lay between the germline ends. DNA for the CDR3: TGTGCCAGCAGCTTAGCTGGGCCCACCGGGGAGCTGTTTTTT. This codes for CASSLAGPTGELFF.

This clonotype was counted a few times. This chain joins TRBV20-1 and TRBJ1-5; 10 bases fit TRBD1. This CDR3 spans 15 amino acids. Germline V lookup: CDR1 DFQATT, CDR2 SNEGSKA (reference sequence). V shed 1 base and J 5 bases; nucleotides not matched to a gene: 5. CDR3 nucleotides: TGCAGTGCTAGAGCAATAGGACAGGGGGATCAGCCCCAGCATTTT. The encoded protein is CSARAIGQGDQPQHF.

The V call is TRBV7-6, the J call TRBJ2-5; D gene uncertain. Per the germline V gene, CDR1 is SGHVS and CDR2 is FNYEAQ. The CDR3 consists of 13 residues. V lost 4 bases and J 5 bases, leaving 11 bases between the germline ends. The CDR3 DNA sequence: TGTGCCAGCAGCTCGGTCAGGATGGAGACCCAGTACTTC. Amino acid sequence: CASSSVRMETQYF.

The rearrangement uses TRBV11-1 and TRBJ1-1; 11 bases are shared with TRBD1. CDR3 size: 14 residues. Unmatched junction bases numbered 6, after V lost 6 bases and J lost 6 bases. CDR1 is SGHAT, CDR2 FQDESV, per germline (reference sequence). This chain's CDR3 is CASRVGQGGPEAFF. In DNA, the CDR3 is TGTGCCAGCAGAGTGGGACAGGGGGGCCCTGAAGCTTTCTTT.

This clonotype was seen a few times. The chain has TRBV25-1 and TRBJ1-2; D is undetermined. Germline values: CDR1 MGHDK, CDR2 SYGVNS. This CDR3 has 15 residues. V gave up 1 base and J gave up 5 bases, with 14 bases separating them. The CDR3 protein is CASSEWASLTYGYTF. The CDR3 region has the DNA TGTGCCAGCAGTGAATGGGCCAGCCTTACTTATGGCTACACCTTC.

This sequence joins TRBV7-9 and TRBJ1-1, with D uncertain. The CDR3 has 12 amino acids. Germline assignment: CDR1 SEHNR and CDR2 FQNEAQ (reference sequence). Deletions cut 5 bases from V and 4 bases from J, with 8 bases between. Here the CDR3 reads CASSTRGTEAFF. The CDR3 DNA reads TGTGCCAGCAGCACCCGGGGCACTGAAGCTTTCTTT. Based on the CDR3 plus reference TRBV7-9 and TRBJ1-1, the full variable domain is DTGVSQNPRHKITKRGQNVTFRCDPISEHNRLYWYRQTLGQGPEFLTYFQNEAQLEKSRLLSDRFSAERPKGSFSTLEIQRTEQGDSAMYLCASSTRGTEAFFGQGTRLTVV.

This clonotype was recorded a few times. This chain connects TRBV6-5 to TRBJ2-1; 11 nucleotides agree with TRBD1. This CDR3 is 14 amino acids long. J gave up 7 bases and V 6 bases, and 5 bases lay outside the gene matches. Germline loops: CDR1 MNHEY, CDR2 SVGAGI. The CDR3 loop reads CASSKDRGRNEQFF. CDR3 nucleotides: TGTGCCAGCAGCAAGGACAGGGGGCGAAATGAGCAGTTCTTC.

This clonotype occurred a few times. This chain uses TRBV19 with TRBJ2-7; perhaps TRBD1 as D (6 bases). Between the trimmed V and J ends, which lost 7 bases and 2 bases, there was a span of 30 bases. The germline CDR1 and CDR2 sequences are LNHDA and SQIVND (reference sequence). This CDR3 comprises 19 residues. CDR3 in amino acids: CASTHSHGQPLNPTYEQYF. In nucleotides, the CDR3 is TGTGCCAGTACCCACTCACATGGACAGCCGCTCAATCCAACCTACGAGCAGTACTTC.

This clonotype was seen only a few times. The chain links TRBV7-6 to TRBJ1-2; TRBD1 matches at 7 bases. This CDR3 spans 15 amino acids. Germline loops: CDR1 SGHVS, CDR2 FNYEAQ. V lost 5 bases, J lost 8 bases, and 14 bases stayed unmatched. CDR3 coding DNA: TGTGCCAGCAGCAAAAGAGCCGCCGACAGGGACGGCTACACCTTC. The encoded protein is CASSKRAADRDGYTF.

This clonotype was observed a handful of times. The CDR3 DNA sequence: TGCGCCAGCAGCCGAAGACAGGCCATGAACACTGAAGCTTTCTTT. Amino acid sequence: CASSRRQAMNTEAFF. This chain joins TRBV4-1 and TRBJ1-1, with D perhaps matching TRBD1 (6 bases). Germline CDR1 is MGHRA and CDR2 is YSYEKL. The CDR3 loop spans 15 amino acids. V lost 4 bases and J 0 bases, leaving 12 bases between the germline ends.

V gene TRBV7-9 combines with J gene TRBJ2-7, with 7 bases lining up with TRBD1. The CDR3 sequence is 14 residues long. Trimming at V came to 5 bases and at J to 5 bases, leaving 9 bases not matched to a gene. The germline gives CDR1 SEHNR, CDR2 FQNEAQ (reference sequence). CDR3 protein: CASSARQGDHEQYF. The CDR3 DNA follows: TGTGCCAGCAGCGCGAGACAGGGTGACCACGAGCAGTACTTC.

This clonotype was detected a few times. The rearrangement joins TRBV7-2 to TRBJ2-7; TRBD1 matches at 9 bases. V lost 5 bases, J lost 6 bases, and 11 bases stayed unmatched. The CDR3 totals 15 residues. Germline-derived CDR1 and CDR2 are SGHTA and FQGNSA. The CDR3 DNA sequence: TGTGCCAGCAGCGCCACAGGGGGCGCATTGCTCGAGCAGTACTTC. It translates to CASSATGGALLEQYF.

The chain recombines TRBV20-1 with TRBJ1-4; 8 bases agree with TRBD1. There are 16 residues in the CDR3. V lost 2 bases and J lost 2; bases outside the gene matches: 7. CDR1 DFQATT and CDR2 SNEGSKA come from the germline V gene (reference sequence). CDR3 residues: CSARTDRGYTNEKLFF. CDR3 bases: TGCAGTGCTAGAACCGACAGGGGATATACTAATGAAAAACTGTTTTTT.

V and J are TRBV7-6 and TRBJ2-2; TRBD1 agrees at 10 bases. Germline V CDR1 and CDR2: SGHVS, FNYEAQ. V trimming: 4 bases; J trimming: 7 bases; junction bases outside the gene matches: 15. The CDR3 extends over 18 amino acids. CDR3 residues: CASSSRGGTGAPGGELFF. CDR3 bases: TGTGCCAGCAGCTCCCGAGGGGGGACAGGGGCTCCCGGCGGGGAGCTGTTTTTT. Full variable domain (missing parts from reference TRBV7-6 and TRBJ2-2): GAGVSQSPRYKVTKRGQDVALRCDPISGHVSLYWYRQALGQGPEFLTYFNYEAQQDKSGLPNDRFSAERPEGSISTLTIQRTEQRDSAMYRCASSSRGGTGAPGGELFFGEGSRLTVL.

This clonotype came up many times. The genes are TRBV7-8 and TRBJ2-7, with no clear D. V was cut by 5 bases and J by 6 bases, with 11 bases left in between. CDR1 SGHVS and CDR2 FQNEAQ come from the germline V gene. CDR3 size: 12 residues. CDR3 loop: CASSLRPLEQYF. The CDR3 DNA reads as TGTGCCAGCAGCCTCCGACCACTCGAGCAGTACTTC.

This clonotype was picked up many times. The chain recombines TRBV7-2 with TRBJ1-1; TRBD1 aligns across 9 bases. V lost 7 bases, J lost 5 bases, and 11 bases stayed unmatched. The CDR3 has 15 residues. Per germline, CDR1 SGHTA and CDR2 FQGNSA. The CDR3 loop is CASTPDRGSWTEAFF. CDR3 DNA: TGTGCCAGCACCCCGGACAGGGGTTCTTGGACTGAAGCTTTCTTT.

The V call is TRBV27, the J call TRBJ1-4; a weak D match, TRBD1 (5 bases). This CDR3 is built from 16 residues. Germline V gene data show CDR1 as MNHEY and CDR2 as SMNVEV (reference sequence). The V end was cut by 3 bases, the J end by 5 bases, with 16 bases between. CDR3 amino acids: CASSFTLQGVNEKLFF. CDR3 nucleotide sequence: TGTGCCAGCAGTTTTACCCTGCAGGGCGTGAATGAAAAACTGTTTTTT.

This clonotype showed up just a few times. The V and J genes are TRBV7-9 and TRBJ2-7; D ambiguous. Germline-derived CDR1 and CDR2 are SEHNR and FQNEAQ (reference sequence). The CDR3 spans 13 residues. The V and J ends lost 4 bases and 2 bases respectively, with 9 bases between them. In DNA, the CDR3 is TGTGCCAGCAGCTCGCCAGAGGCCTACGAGCAGTACTTC. It translates to CASSSPEAYEQYF.

A few counts support this clonotype. The CDR3: CASSEPALTGGWSPLHF. CDR3 DNA sequence: TGTGCCAGCAGCGAACCCGCCCTAACAGGGGGTTGGTCACCCCTCCACTTT. The rearrangement uses TRBV7-9 and TRBJ1-6, with 8 bases fitting TRBD1. The junction had 16 bases not matched to a gene; V was cut back by 5 bases and J by 10 bases. CDR3 length equals 17 residues. Germline CDR1 reads SEHNR; CDR2 reads FQNEAQ (reference sequence).

The chain is built from TRBV6-6 and TRBJ2-1, with D hard to call. With 8 bases removed from V and 6 bases from J, the gap between germline ends came to 8 bases. The CDR3 has 11 amino acids. CDR1 MNHNY and CDR2 SVGAGI come from the germline V gene (reference sequence). CDR3 DNA sequence: TGTGCCAGCGATTTGGGCAATGAGCAGTTCTTC. Its translation: CASDLGNEQFF.

This clonotype was detected only a few times. The chain links TRBV15 to TRBJ2-4, with a tentative D call TRBD1 (5 bases). The CDR3 sequence is 18 residues long. The ends were cut back, 5 bases at V and 1 base at J, with 21 bases in the middle. Germline loops: CDR1 LNHNV, CDR2 YYDKDF (reference sequence). CDR3 sequence reads: CATSGKYEQGNAKNIQYF. The CDR3 DNA is TGTGCCACCAGCGGGAAGTACGAGCAGGGAAACGCCAAAAACATTCAGTACTTC.

This clonotype was detected ten times or more. V usage is TRBV6-2 or TRBV6-3 and J usage is TRBJ2-7; D may match TRBD1 or TRBD2 (5 bases each). This CDR3 has 13 residues. V was cut by 2 bases and J by 0 bases, with 5 bases left in between. The germline gives CDR1 MNHEY, CDR2 SVGEGT. This CDR3 reads CASSYGGSYEQYF. CDR3 coding DNA: TGTGCCAGCAGTTACGGGGGCTCCTACGAGCAGTACTTC.

This clonotype was counted between two and nine times. The chain couples TRBV7-6 to TRBJ2-5; 7 bases fit TRBD2. V lost 4 bases, J lost 5 bases, and 10 bases stayed unmatched. Germline V CDR1 and CDR2: SGHVS, FNYEAQ. The CDR3 extends over 15 amino acids. The CDR3 is CASSSGTTIWETQYF. CDR3 DNA: TGTGCCAGCAGCTCGGGGACTACGATATGGGAGACCCAGTACTTC.

This clonotype was seen a few times. The CDR3 region is CASSPKANTEAFF. The DNA of the CDR3 is TGTGCCAGCAGTCCCAAAGCTAACACTGAAGCTTTCTTT. The chain is built from TRBV7-9 and TRBJ1-1; D call uncertain. The CDR3 runs 13 residues. Deletions cut 6 bases from V and 2 bases from J, with 10 bases between. Germline CDR1 reads SEHNR; CDR2 reads FQNEAQ (reference sequence).

The chain carries TRBV12-5 and TRBJ1-2; D call uncertain. This CDR3 is 13 amino acids long. CDR1 is LGHNT, CDR2 FRNRAP, per germline. Trimming removed 1 base from V and 3 bases from J, with 6 bases in between. This chain's CDR3 is CASGLGAYYGYTF. The CDR3 DNA reads as TGTGCTAGTGGTTTGGGGGCCTACTATGGCTACACCTTC.

This clonotype has only a few counts. The chain has TRBV10-3 and TRBJ2-2; a weak D match, TRBD2 (6 bases). Germline V gene sequence: CDR1 ENHRY, CDR2 SYGVKD. This CDR3 has 14 residues. V gave up 10 bases and J gave up 5 bases, with 17 bases separating them. CDR3 nucleotides: TGTGCCACGGGGCCGGGACTCCTGACCGGGGAGCTGTTTTTT. Amino acids: CATGPGLLTGELFF.

This chain links TRBV6-2 or TRBV6-3 with TRBJ2-5; TRBD2 matches 8 bases. CDR3 length: 15 residues. Germline V gene data show CDR1 as MNHEY and CDR2 as SVGEGT. The ends lost 2 bases at V and 4 bases at J; junction bases unmatched: 6. CDR3 sequence: CASSYGGGPAETQYF. Here the CDR3 DNA reads TGTGCCAGCAGTTACGGCGGGGGGCCCGCAGAGACCCAGTACTTC.